This T cell receptor beta chain was obtained from a study of regulatory T cells in long-lasting Graves disease. For the study at large: Treatment with antithyroid drugs for over 5 years, together with positive TSH receptor antibodies, meant persistent Graves' disease. General study results and limits: Favored gene segments in persistent disease were TRBV28, TRBJ1-2 and TRBJ2-5. Exclusively peripheral blood, rather than thyroid tissue, was studied.

The TCR beta library used iRepertoire HTBI primers with Arm-PCR amplification of CDR3. TCRdb re-called the multiplex PCR reads with MiXCR, one entry per CDR3 protein. Here the sample spans approximately 690,000 distinct CDR3 sequences, about 32% being singletons. Specified time point: persistent/refractory GD, antithyroid drugs over 5 years with positive TRAb. RNA from PBMCs was the source of the TCR library. The authors drew 7 to 10 milliliters of peripheral blood into EDTA tubes. V was clipped by 5 bases and J by 4 bases; unmatched bases: 11. The CDR3 runs 16 residues. Germline values: CDR1 MDHEN, CDR2 SYDVKM. This clonotype was observed many times. The target antigen is unknown.

J is TRBJ2-5 and V is TRBV28; TRBD1 agrees at 9 bases. This TCR came from a female donor with Graves disease. The specimen was peripheral blood mononuclear cells (PBMCs), collected when the disease was refractory, from a patient treated with antithyroid drugs. CDR3 coding DNA: TGTGCCAGCAGTGAACAGGGGGCTCTTGGAGGAGAGACCCAGTACTTC. Translation: CASSEQGALGGETQYF.